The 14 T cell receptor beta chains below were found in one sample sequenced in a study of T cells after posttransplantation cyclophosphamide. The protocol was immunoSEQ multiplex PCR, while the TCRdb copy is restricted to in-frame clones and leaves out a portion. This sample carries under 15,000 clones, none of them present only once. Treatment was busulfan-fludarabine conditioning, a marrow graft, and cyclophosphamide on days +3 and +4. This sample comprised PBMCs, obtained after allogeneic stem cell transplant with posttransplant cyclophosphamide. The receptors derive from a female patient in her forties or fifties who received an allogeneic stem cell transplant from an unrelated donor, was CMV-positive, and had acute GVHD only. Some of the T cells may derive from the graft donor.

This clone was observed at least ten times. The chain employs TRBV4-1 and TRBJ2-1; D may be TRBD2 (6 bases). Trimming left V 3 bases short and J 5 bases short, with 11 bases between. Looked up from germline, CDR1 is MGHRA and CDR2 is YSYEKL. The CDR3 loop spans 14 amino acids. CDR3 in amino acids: CASSQGLAHNEQFF. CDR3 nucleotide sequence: TGCGCCAGCAGCCAGGGACTGGCCCACAATGAGCAGTTCTTC.

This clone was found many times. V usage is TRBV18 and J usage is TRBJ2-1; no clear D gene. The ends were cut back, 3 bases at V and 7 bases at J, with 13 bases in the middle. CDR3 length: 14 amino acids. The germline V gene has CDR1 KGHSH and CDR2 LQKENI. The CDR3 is CASSPDTVRNEQFF. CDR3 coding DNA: TGTGCCAGCTCACCCGATACGGTACGGAATGAGCAGTTCTTC.

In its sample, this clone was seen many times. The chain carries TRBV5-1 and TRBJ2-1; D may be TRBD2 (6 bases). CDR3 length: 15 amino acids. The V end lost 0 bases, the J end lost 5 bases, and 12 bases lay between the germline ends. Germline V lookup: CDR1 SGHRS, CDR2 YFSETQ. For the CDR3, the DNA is TGCGCCAGCAGCTTGGAAGGAGGGACCAACAATGAGCAGTTCTTC. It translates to CASSLEGGTNNEQFF.

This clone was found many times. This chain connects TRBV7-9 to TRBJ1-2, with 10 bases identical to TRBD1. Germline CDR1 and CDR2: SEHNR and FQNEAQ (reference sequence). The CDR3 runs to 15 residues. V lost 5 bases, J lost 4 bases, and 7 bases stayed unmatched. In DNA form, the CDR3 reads TGTGCCAGCAGCCCCGACAGGGGGCTGCGCTATGGCTACACCTTC. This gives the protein CASSPDRGLRYGYTF.

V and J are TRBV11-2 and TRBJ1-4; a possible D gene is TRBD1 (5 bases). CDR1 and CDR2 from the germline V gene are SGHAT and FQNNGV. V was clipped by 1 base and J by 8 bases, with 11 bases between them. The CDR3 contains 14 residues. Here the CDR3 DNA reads TGTGCCAGCAGCTTAGCCAGGGCAGGCGAAAAACTGTTTTTT. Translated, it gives CASSLARAGEKLFF. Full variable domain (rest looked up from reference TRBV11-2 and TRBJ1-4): EAGVAQSPRYKIIEKRQSVAFWCNPISGHATLYWYQQILGQGPKLLIQFQNNGVVDDSQLPKDRFSAERLKGVDSTLKIQPAKLEDSAVYLCASSLARAGEKLFFGSGTQLSVL.

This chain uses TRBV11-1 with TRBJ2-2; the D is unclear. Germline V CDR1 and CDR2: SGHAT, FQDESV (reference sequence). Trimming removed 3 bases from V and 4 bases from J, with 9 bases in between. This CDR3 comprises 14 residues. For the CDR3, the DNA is TGTGCCAGCAGCTTTTACGGGTCCACCGGGGAGCTGTTTTTT. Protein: CASSFYGSTGELFF.

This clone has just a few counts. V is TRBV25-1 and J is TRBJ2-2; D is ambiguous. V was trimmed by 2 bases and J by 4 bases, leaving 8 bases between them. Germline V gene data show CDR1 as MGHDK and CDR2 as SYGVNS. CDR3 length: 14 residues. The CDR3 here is CASSEALSTGELFF. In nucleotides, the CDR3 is TGTGCCAGCAGTGAAGCCCTCAGCACCGGGGAGCTGTTTTTT.

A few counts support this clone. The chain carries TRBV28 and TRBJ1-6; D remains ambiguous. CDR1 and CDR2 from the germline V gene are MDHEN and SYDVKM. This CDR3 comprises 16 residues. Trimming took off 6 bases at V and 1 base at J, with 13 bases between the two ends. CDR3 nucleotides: TGTGCCAGCAGCTCTCCGGGTGGGTCCTATAATTCACCCCTCCACTTT. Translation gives CASSSPGGSYNSPLHF.

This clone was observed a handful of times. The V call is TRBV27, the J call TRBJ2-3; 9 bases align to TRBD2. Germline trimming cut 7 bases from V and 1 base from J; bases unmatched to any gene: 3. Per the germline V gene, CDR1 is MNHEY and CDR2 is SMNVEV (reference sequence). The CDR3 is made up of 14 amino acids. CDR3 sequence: CASNIAGGTDTQYF. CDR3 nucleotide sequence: TGTGCCAGCAATATAGCGGGGGGCACAGATACGCAGTATTTT.

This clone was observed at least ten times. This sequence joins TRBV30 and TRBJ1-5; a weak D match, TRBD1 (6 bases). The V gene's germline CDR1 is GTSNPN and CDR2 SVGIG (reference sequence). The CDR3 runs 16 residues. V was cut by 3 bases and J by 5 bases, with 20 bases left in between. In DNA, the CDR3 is TGTGCCTGGAGGTTCGGGGGCGGGGGCGAAGATCAGCCCCAGCATTTT. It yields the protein CAWRFGGGGEDQPQHF.

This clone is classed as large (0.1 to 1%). DNA of the CDR3: TGCGCCAGCAGCCACCTCGAGGGCTCCTATAATTCACCCCTCCACTTT. Translated: CASSHLEGSYNSPLHF. The rearrangement joins TRBV4-1 to TRBJ1-6; D not certain. The CDR3 loop spans 16 amino acids. V was pared by 3 bases and J by 0 bases, with 9 bases between. The germline V gene has CDR1 MGHRA and CDR2 YSYEKL.

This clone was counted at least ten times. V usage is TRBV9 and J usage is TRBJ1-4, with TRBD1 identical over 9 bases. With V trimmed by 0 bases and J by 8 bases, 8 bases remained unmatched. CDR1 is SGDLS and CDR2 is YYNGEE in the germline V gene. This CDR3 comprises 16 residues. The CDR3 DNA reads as TGTGCCAGCAGCGTAGCCACAGGGGGCGCGGGAGAAAAACTGTTTTTT. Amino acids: CASSVATGGAGEKLFF.

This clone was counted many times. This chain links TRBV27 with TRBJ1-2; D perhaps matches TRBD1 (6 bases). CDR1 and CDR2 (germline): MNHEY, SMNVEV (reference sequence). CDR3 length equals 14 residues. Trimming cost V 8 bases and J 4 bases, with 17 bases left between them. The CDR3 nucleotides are TGTGCCAGCTCTGGACAGACGGGTGGCTATGGCTACACCTTC. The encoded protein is CASSGQTGGYGYTF.

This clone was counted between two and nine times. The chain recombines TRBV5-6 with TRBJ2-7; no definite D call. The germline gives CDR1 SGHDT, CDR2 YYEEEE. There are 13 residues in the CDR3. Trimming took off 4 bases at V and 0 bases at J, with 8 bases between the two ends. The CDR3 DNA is TGTGCCAGCAGCCCCTCGGTCTCCTACGAGCAGTACTTC. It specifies CASSPSVSYEQYF.